The subject of this entry is one T cell receptor (beta chain). The sample belongs to a study of T cells expressing NK-cell markers. TCRdb reanalyzed the 5' RACE reads and collapses them to one entry per CDR3 protein, without DNA. The sample table sets out about 140,000 distinct CDR3 sequences. This CDR3 spans 14 amino acids. Germline-derived CDR1 and CDR2 are SQVTM and ANQGSEA. The chain employs TRBV29-1 and TRBJ2-1; the TCRdb D gene call, TRBD2, has no DNA to confirm it. Sequenced: blood T cells: a sorted CD56 or NKG2C T cell subset, CD4+ or CD8+ T cells, or bulk PBMC T cells (not recorded which). The clonotype comes from a man aged 18 to 35 in good health. The CDR3 is CSVNPGTSGDEQFF.